The entry below gives a single T cell receptor (beta chain) sequence along with its context. The antigen is unknown. Germline assignment: CDR1 SQVTM and CDR2 ANQGSEA. The CDR3 contains 16 residues. TCR beta VDJ and CDR3 profiling used genomic DNA as template. TCRdb reprocessed the reads via MiXCR and lists one record per CDR3 protein. The table includes about 400,000 distinct CDR3 sequences, 55% to 75% detected once. This record comes from a study of CD8+CD57+ T cells in acquired aplastic anemia. Study information: Sorted CD4+ and CD8+ cells gave an average of roughly 3.5 ug of DNA. Roughly 9.8 million reads, on average, were obtained for CD4+ cells from healthy donors.

Study outcomes and limitations: Sharing between patients and controls was observed for twenty-nine CD8+ CDR3 sequences. CD8+ Simpson's diversity did not differ significantly between patients and controls.

The clonotype originates from a human donor in good health, serving as a control. Input material: sorted CD4+, CD8+, or CD8+CD57+ T cells (not recorded which) from PBMCs. This sequence joins TRBV29-1 and TRBJ2-7, with 10 bases lining up with TRBD2. The CDR3 DNA reads as TGCAGTGCTGTCAGACCAGCGGGGGGGGTACACTACACGCAGTACTTC. This encodes CSAVRPAGGVHYTQYF.